This TCR beta chain was identified in a study of blood T cell repertoires in COVID-19. Study background: From T cells, B-cell-depleted T cells, or PBMCs came the material, which was cDNA or gDNA.

Germline V gene lookup returns CDR1 SQVTM and CDR2 ANQGSEA. J gave up 6 bases and V 4 bases, and 2 bases lay outside the gene matches. CDR3 size: 12 residues. As originally analysed: Researchers report that nucleated cell counts were estimated from reference gene primer amplification. Sequencing used immunoSEQ multiplex PCR; TCRdb keeps in-frame clones, though not all of them. Clone size and the V and J calls come from that table; the DNA yielded D and trimming. The sample lists about 200,000 clones; about 78% were seen once. This clone was detected once. Material for sequencing was peripheral blood. The origin of this receptor is a woman between 70 and 85 years old with acute or convalescent COVID-19. The chain combines TRBV29-1 with TRBJ2-2; 7 nucleotides match TRBD1. This CDR3 reads CSVVQGAGELFF. Written as DNA, the CDR3 is TGCAGCGTTGTGCAGGGGGCCGGGGAGCTGTTTTTT.